The 27 T cell receptor beta chains presented below share a single source sample, sequenced in a study of T cells in Graves' hyperthyroidism and ophthalmopathy. Amplification targeted TCR beta CDR3 regions from RNA transcripts. The study used the HTBI primer set for a first-round RT-PCR of the TCR CDR3. TCRdb used MiXCR to reprocess the multiplex PCR reads, holding one entry per CDR3 protein. The profile covers roughly 560,000 distinct CDR3 sequences, with 14% to 15% appearing a single time and approximately 4.3% taken by the ten largest. Sequencing input: blood. Source of these receptors: a woman in her thirties or forties with Graves' ophthalmopathy.

V and J are TRBV28 and TRBJ2-7, with D perhaps matching TRBD2 (6 bases). The CDR3 loop spans 12 amino acids. Trimming left V 7 bases short and J 2 bases short, with 9 bases between. Germline V gene sequence: CDR1 MDHEN, CDR2 SYDVKM. CDR3 in amino acids: CASISGAYEQYF. DNA of the CDR3: TGTGCCAGCATTTCGGGAGCCTACGAGCAGTACTTC.

The V call is TRBV28, the J call TRBJ1-3; D uncertain. Germline CDR1 reads MDHEN; CDR2 reads SYDVKM. The CDR3 is 12 amino acids. V was trimmed by 1 base and J by 9 bases, leaving 7 bases between them. In DNA, the CDR3 is TGTGCCAGCAGTTTATACGGGGTCACCATATATTTT. Translation gives CASSLYGVTIYF.

This clonotype was detected many times. The CDR3 sequence is CASKETGDYEQYF. The CDR3 bases are TGCGCCAGCAAAGAAACAGGGGACTACGAGCAGTACTTC. This rearrangement joins TRBV10-2 to TRBJ2-7; 7 bases are shared with TRBD1. This CDR3 is built from 13 residues. The germline V gene encodes CDR1 WSHSY and CDR2 SAAADI. Unmatched junction bases numbered 6, after V lost 7 bases and J lost 3 bases.

This clonotype was seen a handful of times. This chain links TRBV12-3 or TRBV12-4 with TRBJ2-5; D may be TRBD1 (6 bases). The V end lost 5 bases, the J end lost 1 base, and 11 bases lay between the germline ends. The length of the CDR3 is 14 residues. The CDR3 protein is CASSQTGSQETQYF. The CDR3 DNA follows: TGTGCCAGCAGTCAAACAGGGTCCCAAGAGACCCAGTACTTC.

In this sample, this clonotype turned up many times. The CDR3: CASSTGQAFSGNTIYF. The CDR3 DNA follows: TGTGCCAGCAGCACTGGACAGGCCTTCTCTGGAAACACCATATATTTT. This chain uses TRBV11-2 with TRBJ1-3; TRBD1 matches 7 bases. The germline V gene encodes CDR1 SGHAT and CDR2 FQNNGV. This CDR3 has 16 amino acids. The J segment lost 0 bases and the V segment lost 5 bases, leaving 7 bases of the junction unmatched.

There are many counts of this clonotype. The chain is built from TRBV19 and TRBJ1-1, with TRBD1 as a possible D gene (5 bases). CDR1 is LNHDA and CDR2 is SQIVND in the germline V gene (reference sequence). V was shortened by 1 base and J by 5 bases, with 11 bases between the two germline ends. The CDR3 is 14 amino acids. The CDR3 sequence: CASSIGGKGTEAFF. CDR3 bases: TGTGCCAGTAGTATAGGCGGGAAGGGGACTGAAGCTTTCTTT.

This clonotype was found many times. The CDR3 spells CASSVADSMYTSNTGELFF. The CDR3 DNA sequence: TGTGCCAGCAGCGTAGCTGACAGCATGTACACTTCGAACACCGGGGAGCTGTTTTTT. The chain combines TRBV9 with TRBJ2-2; D may be TRBD1 (5 bases). The CDR3 consists of 19 residues. Germline-derived CDR1 and CDR2 are SGDLS and YYNGEE. The V and J ends lost 0 bases and 0 bases respectively, with 18 bases between them.

This clonotype was seen a handful of times. The genes are TRBV18 and TRBJ2-7; the D is unclear. The germline V and J ends were trimmed by 2 bases and 3 bases, with 5 bases remaining between them. The CDR3 totals 12 residues. CDR1 is KGHSH, CDR2 LQKENI, per germline. CDR3 loop: CASSPEYYEQYF. The CDR3 nucleotides read TGTGCCAGCTCACCAGAGTACTACGAGCAGTACTTC.

The chain carries TRBV19 and TRBJ1-1; no reliable D call. The CDR3 is made up of 14 amino acids. The V gene's germline CDR1 is LNHDA and CDR2 SQIVND (reference sequence). V gave up 1 base and J gave up 3 bases, with 9 bases separating them. CDR3 loop: CASSIVIADTEAFF. The CDR3 DNA reads as TGTGCCAGTAGTATAGTTATTGCCGACACTGAAGCTTTCTTT.

The chain employs TRBV9 and TRBJ2-5, with D maybe TRBD2 (5 bases). Trimming removed 4 bases from V and 8 bases from J, with 15 bases in between. Per the germline V gene, CDR1 is SGDLS and CDR2 is YYNGEE. The CDR3 loop spans 13 amino acids. The chain's CDR3 is CASSTETTGTQYF. The CDR3 DNA reads TGTGCCAGCAGCACCGAGACGACGGGAACCCAGTACTTC.

This clonotype was recorded at least ten times. This chain joins TRBV11-1 and TRBJ2-7, with 8 bases that match TRBD1. V gave up 5 bases and J gave up 2 bases; unmatched junction bases: 14. This CDR3 comprises 17 residues. Germline V lookup: CDR1 SGHAT, CDR2 FQDESV (reference sequence). CDR3 residues: CASSPNLGTGGPYEQYF. The CDR3 DNA reads as TGTGCCAGCAGCCCAAACTTAGGGACAGGAGGGCCCTACGAGCAGTACTTC.

Many counts were recorded for this clonotype. The rearrangement uses TRBV3-1 and TRBJ2-5; possibly TRBD1 for D (5 bases). Between the trimmed V and J ends, which lost 4 bases and 1 base, there was a span of 10 bases. CDR3 length equals 14 residues. The germline V gene encodes CDR1 LGHDT and CDR2 YNNKEL (reference sequence). The CDR3 protein is CASSRNRFQETQYF. CDR3 DNA: TGTGCCAGCAGCCGCAACAGGTTCCAAGAGACCCAGTACTTC.

The chain is built from TRBV19 and TRBJ2-5; 7 nucleotides agree with TRBD2. The junction had 19 bases not matched to a gene; V was cut back by 10 bases and J by 5 bases. CDR3 length: 16 residues. CDR1 is LNHDA and CDR2 is SQIVND in the germline V gene (reference sequence). The CDR3 reads CATSMDWAGDKETQYF. CDR3 nucleotide sequence: TGTGCCACCTCGATGGATTGGGCGGGGGATAAGGAGACCCAGTACTTC.

In its sample, this clonotype was seen many times. V and J are TRBV25-1 and TRBJ2-7, with 9 bases that match TRBD2. Germline lookup yields CDR1 MGHDK and CDR2 SYGVNS. J gave up 3 bases and V 3 bases, and 6 bases lay outside the gene matches. The CDR3 runs 15 residues. The CDR3 loop is CASSDRASGNYEQYF. The CDR3, as DNA: TGTGCCAGCAGTGACCGAGCTAGCGGGAACTACGAGCAGTACTTC.

V and J are TRBV6-1 and TRBJ2-1; TRBD2 matches at 11 bases. The ends lost 3 bases at V and 1 base at J; junction bases unmatched: 8. Germline CDR1 is MNHNS and CDR2 is SASEGT. The CDR3 has 18 residues. The CDR3 region has the DNA TGTGCCAGCAGTGAGGGTAGCGGGAGGGCCGGGTCCTACAATGAGCAGTTCTTC. Its protein product is CASSEGSGRAGSYNEQFF.

This clonotype was observed many times. The chain employs TRBV27 and TRBJ2-1; 9 nucleotides match TRBD1. V lost 3 bases and J lost 4; bases outside the gene matches: 1. The CDR3 loop spans 14 amino acids. Germline assignment: CDR1 MNHEY and CDR2 SMNVEV (reference sequence). CDR3 sequence (DNA): TGTGCCAGCAGTTTCGGGACAGGGTACAATGAGCAGTTCTTC. It yields the protein CASSFGTGYNEQFF.

This chain links TRBV28 with TRBJ2-5; TRBD1 matches at 7 bases. CDR1 MDHEN and CDR2 SYDVKM come from the germline V gene. With V trimmed by 3 bases and J by 3 bases, 4 bases remained unmatched. CDR3 length: 14 amino acids. CDR3 loop: CASSLSDREETQYF. The DNA of the CDR3 is TGTGCCAGCAGTTTGTCCGACAGGGAAGAGACCCAGTACTTC. The complete variable domain, with remaining parts taken from reference TRBV28 and TRBJ2-5, reads DVKVTQSSRYLVKRTGEKVFLECVQDMDHENMFWYRQDPGLGLRLIYFSYDVKMKEKGDIPEGYSVSREKKERFSLILESASTNQTSMYLCASSLSDREETQYFGPGTRLLVL.

This clonotype was counted many times. The chain combines TRBV25-1 with TRBJ1-1; 7 nucleotides align to TRBD1. V shed 3 bases and J 3 bases; nucleotides not matched to a gene: 10. This CDR3 comprises 16 residues. Germline lookup yields CDR1 MGHDK and CDR2 SYGVNS. CDR3 coding DNA: TGTGCCAGCAGTGAGGGACACGGCAGGGGGGACACTGAAGCTTTCTTT. It is translated as CASSEGHGRGDTEAFF.

This clonotype was seen repeatedly, ten times or more. The chain has TRBV10-3 and TRBJ2-7; no clear D gene. V dropped 3 bases and J dropped 4 bases, with 13 bases sitting between them. The CDR3 sequence is 14 residues long. Germline V lookup: CDR1 ENHRY, CDR2 SYGVKD. DNA of the CDR3: TGTGCCATCAGTGACCCGCGTTCGGAGTACGAGCAGTACTTC. This codes for CAISDPRSEYEQYF.

This clonotype was counted a few times. V is TRBV14 and J is TRBJ1-2, with 10 bases matching TRBD1. The CDR3 loop spans 17 amino acids. Germline V gene sequence: CDR1 SGHDN, CDR2 FVKESK. The ends lost 4 bases at V and 2 bases at J; junction bases unmatched: 10. The CDR3 coding sequence is TGTGCCAGCAGCCCCACCGGGACAGGGGTCTTCAACTATGGCTACACCTTC. This encodes CASSPTGTGVFNYGYTF.

In its sample, this clonotype was seen many times. The chain uses TRBV19 and TRBJ2-7, with D hard to call. V was shortened by 3 bases and J by 2 bases, with 11 bases between the two germline ends. This CDR3 contains 14 residues. From germline, CDR1 is LNHDA and CDR2 SQIVND (reference sequence). The CDR3: CASSISEETYEQYF. The CDR3 nucleotides are TGTGCCAGTAGTATTTCTGAGGAGACCTACGAGCAGTACTTC.

This clonotype showed up many times. CDR3 nucleotide sequence: TGCAGTGCTAGCAGGGGAGGCTACGAGCAGTACTTC. Its protein product is CSASRGGYEQYF. V is TRBV20-1 and J is TRBJ2-7; perhaps D is TRBD1 or TRBD2 (6 bases each). The CDR3 covers 12 residues. With 3 bases removed from V and 3 bases from J, the gap between germline ends came to 9 bases. Germline CDR1 reads DFQATT; CDR2 reads SNEGSKA (reference sequence).

The chain carries TRBV6-2 or TRBV6-3 and TRBJ2-7; 9 bases are shared with TRBD1. CDR1 and CDR2 from the germline V gene are MNHEY and SVGEGT. V shed 4 bases and J 3 bases; nucleotides not matched to a gene: 7. The CDR3 runs 15 residues. CDR3 amino acids: CASSWGQGDFYEQYF. DNA for the CDR3: TGTGCCAGCAGTTGGGGACAGGGCGATTTCTACGAGCAGTACTTC.

This clonotype was seen a few times. The chain combines TRBV9 with TRBJ2-5, with D possibly TRBD2 on 5 matching bases. Looked up from germline, CDR1 is SGDLS and CDR2 is YYNGEE. The CDR3 is made up of 15 amino acids. The V end lost 0 bases, the J end lost 2 bases, and 11 bases lay between the germline ends. The CDR3 coding sequence is TGTGCCAGCAGCGTAGTTGTTAGCGTACAAGAGACCCAGTACTTC. Residues: CASSVVVSVQETQYF.

Worth noting for this clonotype: A much larger clone is a single base away; this may be a read error. The rearrangement links TRBV7-9 to TRBJ2-5; D remains ambiguous. Germline assignment: CDR1 SEHNR and CDR2 FQNEAQ (reference sequence). Trimming removed 2 bases at V and 2 bases at J, with 3 bases between. This CDR3 contains 12 residues. The CDR3 DNA sequence: TGTGCCAGCAGCTTAATGCAAGAGACCCAGTACTTC. Its translation: CASSLMQETQYF. Full variable domain (remainder filled in from reference TRBV7-9 and TRBJ2-5): DTGVSQNPRHKITKRGQNVTFRCDPISEHNRLYWYRQTLGQGPEFLTYFQNEAQLEKSRLLSDRFSAERPKGSFSTLEIQRTEQGDSAMYLCASSLMQETQYFGPGTRLLVL.

This clonotype was detected only a few times. V usage is TRBV28 and J usage is TRBJ2-2, with a weak D call TRBD1 (5 bases). Trimming took off 7 bases at V and 7 bases at J, with 13 bases between the two ends. In germline, CDR1 is MDHEN, CDR2 SYDVKM. The CDR3 spans 13 residues. The CDR3 nucleotides read TGTGCCAGCACGGGCAGGGTTGGCGGGGAGCTGTTTTTT. It is translated as CASTGRVGGELFF.

The J gene is TRBJ2-7, the V gene TRBV11-2; D unclear. Germline V gene lookup returns CDR1 SGHAT and CDR2 FQNNGV. The CDR3 is 14 residues long. The V and J ends lost 5 bases and 7 bases respectively, with 18 bases between them. Here the CDR3 DNA reads TGTGCCAGCAGCAATCCGACGGAACTTTGGGAGCAGTACTTC. Translated: CASSNPTELWEQYF.